Described below is a single T cell receptor beta chain sequence and its context. The antigen remains undetermined. Healthy bone marrow donors made up the donor group. Vbeta (60) and Jbeta (13) primers were used in the PCR. Measured with immunoSEQ multiplex PCR; TCRdb has only the in-frame clones, and not every one. Of 150,000 to 200,000 clones listed, roughly 80% are singletons. This CDR3 has 17 amino acids. Per germline, CDR1 LGHNA and CDR2 YSLEER. The data were taken from a study of cytomegalovirus exposure and HLA in healthy donors. Study results and caveats: An ancestry cluster, one associated with Asian ancestry, reportedly showed fewer N-insertions than the approximately 670-donor mean in a later analysis.

The sequence was collected from a boy aged 10-17 years in good health and CMV-seronegative. The chain couples TRBV4-3 to TRBJ2-5; D is unresolved. The end of the DNA aligns better with TRBJ2-7, so the J call may be wrong. Input material: PBMCs. The CDR3 sequence is CASSYSTTRLNPYEQYF. Here the CDR3 DNA reads TGCGCCAGCAGCTACTCGACGACTCGCCTGAATCCCTACGAGCAGTACTTC.